This T cell receptor beta chain was recorded in a study of CD8 T cells in Susac syndrome. The RNA input was roughly 0.45 to 1 ug, and it was reverse transcribed with random hexamers. MiXCR was run by TCRdb on the immunoSEQ multiplex PCR reads, yielding one entry per CDR3 protein. Among 150,000 to 200,000 distinct CDR3 sequences, about 95% were seen once, and the ten largest hold around 0.15%. Looked up from germline, CDR1 is MNHEY and CDR2 is SMNVEV (reference sequence). The ends were cut back, 1 base at V and 2 bases at J, with 9 bases in the middle. The CDR3 has 14 amino acids. The CD8+ and CD4+ T cells were isolated magnetically using a negative isolation approach, whereas the TEMRA cells were enriched by FACS.

The chain recombines TRBV27 with TRBJ2-7, with D uncertain. The receptor was isolated from a human donor with multiple sclerosis. Input material: CD8+ T cells from PBMCs. The CDR3 DNA reads TGTGCCAGCAGTTTATTTGGCAGAGCCTACGAGCAGTACTTC. The encoded protein is CASSLFGRAYEQYF.